The source of this TCR beta chain is a study of cytomegalovirus exposure and HLA in healthy donors. Trimming cost V 6 bases and J 2 bases; bases outside gene matches: 3. This CDR3 has 14 residues. Looked up from germline, CDR1 is SQVTM and CDR2 is ANQGSEA. This clone turned up a few times. Antigen unknown. Clones were read by immunoSEQ multiplex PCR, and TCRdb kept only the in-frame ones, dropping some. In the table there are 95,000 to 150,000 clones, 85% of which are singletons. Whole-study findings and limits: The study labeled 164 TCR beta chains cytomegalovirus-associated. Subsequent analysis revealed that first-cohort TCR clusters tended to co-occur in the approximately 120 validation repertoires.

Sequencing was carried out using PBMCs. This TCR was recovered from a young woman in good health and CMV-seronegative. The genes are TRBV29-1 and TRBJ2-6, with TRBD1 identical over 8 bases. CDR3 residues: CSVRTGTGANVLTF. The CDR3 DNA is TGCAGCGTCAGGACAGGGACTGGGGCCAACGTCCTGACTTTC. Looking up the rest from reference TRBV29-1 and TRBJ2-6 gives the full variable domain: SAVISQKPSRDICQRGTSLTIQCQVDSQVTMMFWYRQQPGQSLTLIATANQGSEATYESGFVIDKFPISRPNLTFSTLTVSNMSPEDSSIYLCSVRTGTGANVLTFGAGSRLTVL.